These T cell receptor gamma chains were read from a single sample in a study of Vδ1+ human thymocytes. TCRdb called clones anew from the multiplex PCR reads with CATT. The sample lists about 27,000 gamma-chain clones, roughly 20% occurring once. Source material: Vdelta1+ gamma-delta thymocytes from the thymus. The source of these receptors is a boy less than two years old who had congenital heart surgery. CDR3s include the opening cysteine and the closing phenylalanine or tryptophan. Size is stated for part of the rows, as once, few or many counts, or as a class when the clone is expanded.

V,J,size,CDR3
TRGV2,TRGJP2,-,CATWDSDSSDWIKTF
TRGV5,TRGJ1/TRGJ2,-,CATWDRQRKKLF
TRGV5,TRGJ1/TRGJ2,few,CATWDSPQYYKKLF
TRGV9,TRGJ1/TRGJ2,few,CALWEVHAWFLYKKLF
TRGV2,TRGJ1/TRGJ2,-,CATWDGPTRPKSLYKKLF
TRGV9,TRGJ1/TRGJ2,few,CALWDHREKLF
TRGV4,TRGJ1/TRGJ2,-,CATWELRKKLF
TRGV3,TRGJP1,-,CATWDRPYFITTGWFKIF
TRGV9,TRGJ1/TRGJ2,few,CALWLGKKLF
TRGV4,TRGJ1/TRGJ2,-,CATWDGQRGYKKLF
TRGV4,TRGJ1/TRGJ2,few,CATWDGEHKKLF
TRGV4,TRGJP2,few,CATWDCENWIKTF
TRGV4,TRGJ1/TRGJ2,-,CATWDGPGEKLF
TRGV5,TRGJ1/TRGJ2,medium-sized,CATWDRRKLF
TRGV3,TRGJ1/TRGJ2,few,CATWDRPPYYKKLF
TRGV3,TRGJ1/TRGJ2,-,CATWESGFSYYYKKLF
TRGV9,TRGJP1,-,CALWPATGWFKIF
TRGV5,TRGJ1/TRGJ2,-,CATWDGGGYYKKLF
TRGV2,TRGJ1/TRGJ2,-,CATWDGRFYYKKLF
TRGV2,TRGJ1/TRGJ2,few,CATWDGPLNYYKKLF
TRGV9,TRGJ1/TRGJ2,few,CALWEVQGGYYKKLF
TRGV9,TRGJP1,-,CALWEVLWTTGWFKIF